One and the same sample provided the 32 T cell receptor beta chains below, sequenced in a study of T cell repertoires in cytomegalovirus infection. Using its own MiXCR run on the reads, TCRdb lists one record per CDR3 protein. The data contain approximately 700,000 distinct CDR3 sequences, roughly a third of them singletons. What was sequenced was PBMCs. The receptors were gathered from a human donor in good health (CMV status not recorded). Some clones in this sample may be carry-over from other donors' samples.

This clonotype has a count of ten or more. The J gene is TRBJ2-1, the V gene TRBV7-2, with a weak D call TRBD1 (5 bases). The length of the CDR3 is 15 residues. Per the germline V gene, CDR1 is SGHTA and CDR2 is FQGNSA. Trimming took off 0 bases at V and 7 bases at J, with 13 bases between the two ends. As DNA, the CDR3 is TGTGCCAGCAGCTTAGCGGCAGGGTGGTGGAATGAGCAGTTCTTC. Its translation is CASSLAAGWWNEQFF.

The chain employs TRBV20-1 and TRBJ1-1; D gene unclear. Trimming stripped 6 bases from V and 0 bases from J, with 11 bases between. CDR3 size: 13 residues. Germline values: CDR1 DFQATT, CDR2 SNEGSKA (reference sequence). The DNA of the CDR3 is TGCAGTGCCCCGGGGTGGTTGAACACTGAAGCTTTCTTT. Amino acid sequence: CSAPGWLNTEAFF.

The CDR3, as DNA: TGCAGTGCTAGAGACTCCTCGAACACTGAAGCTTTCTTT. This translates into CSARDSSNTEAFF. V usage is TRBV20-1 and J usage is TRBJ1-1, with unresolved D. Per germline, CDR1 DFQATT and CDR2 SNEGSKA (reference sequence). V was pared by 0 bases and J by 1 base, with 6 bases between. This CDR3 has 13 amino acids.

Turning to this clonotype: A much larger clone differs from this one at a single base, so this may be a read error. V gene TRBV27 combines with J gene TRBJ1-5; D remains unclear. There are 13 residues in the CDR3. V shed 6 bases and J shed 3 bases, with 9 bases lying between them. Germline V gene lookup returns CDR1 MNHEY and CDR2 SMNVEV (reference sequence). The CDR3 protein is CASRLRDNQPQHF. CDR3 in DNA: TGTGCCAGCAGGTTAAGGGACAATCAGCCCCAGCATTTT.

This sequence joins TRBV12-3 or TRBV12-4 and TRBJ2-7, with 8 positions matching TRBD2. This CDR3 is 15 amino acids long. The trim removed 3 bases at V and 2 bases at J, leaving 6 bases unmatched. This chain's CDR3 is CASSFSGTLAYEQYF. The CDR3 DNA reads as TGTGCCAGCAGTTTTAGCGGGACCCTCGCCTACGAGCAGTACTTC.

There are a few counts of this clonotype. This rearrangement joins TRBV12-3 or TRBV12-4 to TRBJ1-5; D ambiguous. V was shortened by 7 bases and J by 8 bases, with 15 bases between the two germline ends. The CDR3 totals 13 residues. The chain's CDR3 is CASTSQSAEPQHF. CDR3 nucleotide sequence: TGTGCCAGCACCTCACAGTCTGCCGAGCCCCAGCATTTT.

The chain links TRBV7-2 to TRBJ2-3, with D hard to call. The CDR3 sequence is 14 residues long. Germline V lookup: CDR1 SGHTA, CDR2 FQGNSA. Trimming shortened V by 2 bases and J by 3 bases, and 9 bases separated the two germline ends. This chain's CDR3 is CASSLKPHTDTQYF. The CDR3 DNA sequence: TGTGCCAGCAGCTTAAAGCCCCATACAGATACGCAGTATTTT.

CDR3 sequence: CASNGMDRLVATNEKLFF. The CDR3 bases are TGTGCCAGCAATGGGATGGACAGACTAGTTGCAACTAATGAAAAACTGTTTTTT. The chain links TRBV28 to TRBJ1-4, with D tentatively TRBD1 (6 bases). The CDR3 runs to 18 residues. Trimming shortened V by 7 bases and J by 0 bases, and 21 bases separated the two germline ends. CDR1 is MDHEN and CDR2 is SYDVKM in the germline V gene.

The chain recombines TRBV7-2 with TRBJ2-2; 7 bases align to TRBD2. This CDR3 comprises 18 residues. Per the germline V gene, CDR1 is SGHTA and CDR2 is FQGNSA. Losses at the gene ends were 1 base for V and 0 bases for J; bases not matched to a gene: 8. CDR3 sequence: CASSLGLPGLTNTGELFF. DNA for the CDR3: TGTGCCAGCAGCTTAGGGCTCCCGGGACTAACGAACACCGGGGAGCTGTTTTTT.

CDR3 in amino acids: CASSLYGRLVGETQYF. CDR3 DNA: TGTGCCAGCAGCTTGTACGGAAGACTAGTAGGTGAGACCCAGTACTTC. The chain combines TRBV5-5 with TRBJ2-5, with TRBD2 as a possible D gene (6 bases). The V and J ends lost 1 base and 5 bases respectively, with 18 bases between them. The CDR3 length is 16 residues. The germline CDR1 and CDR2 sequences are SGHKS and YYEKEE (reference sequence).

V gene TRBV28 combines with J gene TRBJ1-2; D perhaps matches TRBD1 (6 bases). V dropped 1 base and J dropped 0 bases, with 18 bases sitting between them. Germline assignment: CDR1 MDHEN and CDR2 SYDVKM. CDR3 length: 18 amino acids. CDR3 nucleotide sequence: TGTGCCAGCAGTTTATACTTGGGGGGCGAGGGAGCTAACTATGGCTACACCTTC. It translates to CASSLYLGGEGANYGYTF.

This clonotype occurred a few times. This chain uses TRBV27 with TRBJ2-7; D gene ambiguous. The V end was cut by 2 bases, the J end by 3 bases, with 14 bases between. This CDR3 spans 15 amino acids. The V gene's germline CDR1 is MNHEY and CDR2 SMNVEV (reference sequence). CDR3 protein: CASSLNPSGRYEQYF. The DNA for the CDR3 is TGTGCCAGCAGTTTAAACCCCTCCGGTCGCTACGAGCAGTACTTC.

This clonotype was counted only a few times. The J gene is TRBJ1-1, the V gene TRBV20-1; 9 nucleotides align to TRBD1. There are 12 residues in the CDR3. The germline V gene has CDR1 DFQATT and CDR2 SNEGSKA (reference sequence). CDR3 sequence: CSAGTGRTEAFF. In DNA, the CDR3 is TGCAGCGCCGGGACAGGGAGGACTGAAGCTTTCTTT.

The DNA for the CDR3 is TGTGCCAGCAGAAGACAGGGGGTGTACACCGGGGAGCTGTTTTTT. This codes for CASRRQGVYTGELFF. This chain connects TRBV12-3 or TRBV12-4 to TRBJ2-2, with 9 bases matching TRBD1. The CDR3 contains 15 residues. V lost 6 bases and J lost 3; bases outside the gene matches: 5.

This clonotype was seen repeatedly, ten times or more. The CDR3 loop reads CASSLYAGVSNQPQHF. CDR3 DNA sequence: TGTGCCAGCAGCTTATACGCAGGAGTTAGCAATCAGCCCCAGCATTTT. V usage is TRBV7-2 and J usage is TRBJ1-5, with unresolved D. Deletions cut 2 bases from V and 0 bases from J, with 11 bases between. This CDR3 has 16 amino acids. Germline lookup yields CDR1 SGHTA and CDR2 FQGNSA. Drawing the rest from reference TRBV7-2 and TRBJ1-5, the complete variable domain is GAGVSQSPSNKVTEKGKDVELRCDPISGHTALYWYRQSLGQGLEFLIYFQGNSAPDKSGLPSDRFSAERTGGSVSTLTIQRTQQEDSAVYLCASSLYAGVSNQPQHFGDGTRLSIL.

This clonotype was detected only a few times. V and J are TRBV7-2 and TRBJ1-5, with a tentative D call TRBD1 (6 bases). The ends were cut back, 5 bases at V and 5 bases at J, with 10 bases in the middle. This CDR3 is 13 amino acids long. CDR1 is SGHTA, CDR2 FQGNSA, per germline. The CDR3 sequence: CASSGGAHQPQHF. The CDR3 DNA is TGTGCCAGCAGCGGGGGGGCCCATCAGCCCCAGCATTTT.

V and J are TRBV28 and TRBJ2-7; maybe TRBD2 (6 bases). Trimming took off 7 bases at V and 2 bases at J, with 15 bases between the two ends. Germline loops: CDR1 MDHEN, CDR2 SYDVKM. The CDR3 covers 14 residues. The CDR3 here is CASISGDGTYEQYF. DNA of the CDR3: TGTGCCAGCATTTCGGGGGACGGAACCTACGAGCAGTACTTC.

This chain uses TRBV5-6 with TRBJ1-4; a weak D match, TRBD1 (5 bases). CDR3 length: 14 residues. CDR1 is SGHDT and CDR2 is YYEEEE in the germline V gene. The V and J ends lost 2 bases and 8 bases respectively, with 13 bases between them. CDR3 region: CASSFTGGEEKLFF. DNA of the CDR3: TGTGCCAGCAGCTTTACCGGGGGAGAAGAAAAACTGTTTTTT.

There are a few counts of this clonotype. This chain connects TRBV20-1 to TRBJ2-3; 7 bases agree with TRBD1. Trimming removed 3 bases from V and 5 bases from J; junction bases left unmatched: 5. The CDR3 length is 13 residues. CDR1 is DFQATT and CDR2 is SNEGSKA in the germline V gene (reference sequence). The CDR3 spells CSASIPGGDTQYF. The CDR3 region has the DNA TGCAGTGCTAGCATACCAGGGGGAGATACGCAGTATTTT.

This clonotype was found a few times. Here the CDR3 reads CASSLWGGKAFF. The CDR3 DNA is TGTGCCAGCAGTTTATGGGGGGGGAAAGCTTTCTTT. The V gene is TRBV28, the J gene TRBJ1-1; a weak D match, TRBD1 (5 bases). CDR3 length equals 12 residues. With 0 bases removed from V and 9 bases from J, the gap between germline ends came to 8 bases. Looked up from germline, CDR1 is MDHEN and CDR2 is SYDVKM.

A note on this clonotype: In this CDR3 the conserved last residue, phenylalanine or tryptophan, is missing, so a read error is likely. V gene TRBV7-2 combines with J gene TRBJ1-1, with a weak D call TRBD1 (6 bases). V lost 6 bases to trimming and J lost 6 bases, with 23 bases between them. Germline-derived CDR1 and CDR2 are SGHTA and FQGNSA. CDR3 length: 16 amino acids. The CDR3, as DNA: TGTGCCAGCAGGCGCCGGGACACCATATTTGGTCCTGAAGCTTTCTGT. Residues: CASRRRDTIFGPEAFC.

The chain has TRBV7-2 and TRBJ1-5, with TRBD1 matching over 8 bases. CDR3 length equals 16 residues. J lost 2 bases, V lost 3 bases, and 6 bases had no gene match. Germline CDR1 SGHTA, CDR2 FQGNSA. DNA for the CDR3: TGTGCCAGCAGCTTTAAGGGGGGACAGGGCAATCAGCCCCAGCATTTT. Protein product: CASSFKGGQGNQPQHF.

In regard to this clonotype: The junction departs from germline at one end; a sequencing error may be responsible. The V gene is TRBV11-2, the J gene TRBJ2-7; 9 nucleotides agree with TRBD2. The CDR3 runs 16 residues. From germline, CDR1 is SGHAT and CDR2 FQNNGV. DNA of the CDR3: TGTGCCAGCAGCCGTTTAGCGGGGGCTCTATCCTACGAGCAGTCCTTC. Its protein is CASSRLAGALSYEQSF.

The CDR3 loop is CASKSPRGGGNTIYF. The CDR3 DNA is TGTGCCAGCAAAAGCCCGAGGGGGGGAGGAAACACCATATATTTT. The chain is built from TRBV7-2 and TRBJ1-3; a possible D gene is TRBD1 (6 bases). The CDR3 runs to 15 residues. V was shortened by 7 bases and J by 4 bases, with 17 bases between the two germline ends. Germline-derived CDR1 and CDR2 are SGHTA and FQGNSA.

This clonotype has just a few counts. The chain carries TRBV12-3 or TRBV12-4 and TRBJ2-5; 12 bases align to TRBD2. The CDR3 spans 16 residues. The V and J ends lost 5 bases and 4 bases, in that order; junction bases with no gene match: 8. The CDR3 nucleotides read TGTGCCAGCAGTACCCGTCAACTAGCGGGAGGAGAGACCCAGTACTTC. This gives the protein CASSTRQLAGGETQYF.

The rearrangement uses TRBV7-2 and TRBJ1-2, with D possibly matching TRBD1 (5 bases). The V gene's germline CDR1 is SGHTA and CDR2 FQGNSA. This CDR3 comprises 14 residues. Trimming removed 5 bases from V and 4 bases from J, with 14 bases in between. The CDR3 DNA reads TGTGCCAGCAGCCTCGCTAGTACAGGCTATGGCTACACCTTC. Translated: CASSLASTGYGYTF.

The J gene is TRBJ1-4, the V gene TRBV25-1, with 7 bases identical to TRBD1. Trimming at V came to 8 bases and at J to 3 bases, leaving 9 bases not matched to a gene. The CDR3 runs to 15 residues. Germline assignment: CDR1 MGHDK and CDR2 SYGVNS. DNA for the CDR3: TGTGCCAGCCGTGGGGGGGACAGCCCTAATGAAAAACTGTTTTTT. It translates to CASRGGDSPNEKLFF.

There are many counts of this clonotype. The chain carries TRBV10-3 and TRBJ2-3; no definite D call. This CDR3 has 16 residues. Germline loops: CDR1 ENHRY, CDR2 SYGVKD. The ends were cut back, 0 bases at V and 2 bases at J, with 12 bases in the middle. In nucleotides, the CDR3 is TGTGCCATCAGTGAGTCGGGTAACAGAATCACAGATACGCAGTATTTT. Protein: CAISESGNRITDTQYF.

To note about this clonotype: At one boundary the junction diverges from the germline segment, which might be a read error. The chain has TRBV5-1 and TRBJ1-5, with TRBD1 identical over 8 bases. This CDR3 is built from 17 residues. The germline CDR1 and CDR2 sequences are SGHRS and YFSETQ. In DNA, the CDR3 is TGCGCCAGCAGCCCCCCGCCGACAGGGGTTGGCAATCAGCCCAAGCATTTT. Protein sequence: CASSPPPTGVGNQPKHF.

CDR3 coding DNA: TGTGCCAGCAGCGTGGACGGGACGAACACCGGGGAGCTGTTTTTT. Its protein product is CASSVDGTNTGELFF. This rearrangement joins TRBV9 to TRBJ2-2; tentatively, D is TRBD2 (5 bases). The CDR3 is made up of 15 amino acids. Germline CDR1 SGDLS, CDR2 YYNGEE. V was cut by 2 bases and J by 0 bases, with 8 bases left in between.

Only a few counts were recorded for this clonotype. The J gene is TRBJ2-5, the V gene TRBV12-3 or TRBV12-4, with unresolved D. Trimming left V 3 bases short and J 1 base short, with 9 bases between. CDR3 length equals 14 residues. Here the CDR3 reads CASSFFLPQETQYF. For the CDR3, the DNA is TGTGCCAGCAGTTTTTTTTTACCCCAAGAGACCCAGTACTTC.

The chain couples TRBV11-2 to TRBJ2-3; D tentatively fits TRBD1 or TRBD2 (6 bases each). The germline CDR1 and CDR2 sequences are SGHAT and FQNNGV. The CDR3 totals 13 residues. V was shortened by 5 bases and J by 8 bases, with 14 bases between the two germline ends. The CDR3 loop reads CASSRGVGGTQYF. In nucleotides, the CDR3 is TGTGCCAGCAGCAGGGGGGTTGGCGGTACGCAGTATTTT. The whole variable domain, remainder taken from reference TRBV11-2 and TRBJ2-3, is EAGVAQSPRYKIIEKRQSVAFWCNPISGHATLYWYQQILGQGPKLLIQFQNNGVVDDSQLPKDRFSAERLKGVDSTLKIQPAKLEDSAVYLCASSRGVGGTQYFGPGTRLTVL.